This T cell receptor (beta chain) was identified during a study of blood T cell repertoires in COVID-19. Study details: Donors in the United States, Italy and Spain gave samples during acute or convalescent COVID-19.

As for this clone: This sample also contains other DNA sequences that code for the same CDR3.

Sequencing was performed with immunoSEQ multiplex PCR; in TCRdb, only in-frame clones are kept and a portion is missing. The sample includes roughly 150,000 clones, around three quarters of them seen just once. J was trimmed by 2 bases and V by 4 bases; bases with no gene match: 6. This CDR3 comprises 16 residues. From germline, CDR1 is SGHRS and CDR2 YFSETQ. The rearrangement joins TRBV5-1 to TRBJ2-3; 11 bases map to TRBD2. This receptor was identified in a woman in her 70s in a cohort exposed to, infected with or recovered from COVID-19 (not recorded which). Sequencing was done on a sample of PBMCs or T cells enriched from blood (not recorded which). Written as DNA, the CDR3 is TGCGCCAGCAGCACCGGGACTAGCGGTCTCACAGATACGCAGTATTTT. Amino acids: CASSTGTSGLTDTQYF.